Listed below are T cell receptor beta chains from one sample, sequenced in a study of OX40 agonist ivuxolimab in advanced cancers. The method was immunoSEQ multiplex PCR; TCRdb's version includes in-frame clones alone and lacks a portion of them. The sample includes 95,000 to 150,000 clones, approximately 90% of them seen just once. The specimen was CD4+ or CD8+ T cells sorted from blood, collected in a trial of the OX40 agonist ivuxolimab. All receptors derive from an adult with an advanced solid tumor such as melanoma, head and neck, liver or kidney cancer. The CDR3 runs from the conserved cysteine through the conserved F or W. D genes are given only for firm matches. Only some rows state a clone size, as once, few, many or a class for expanded clones.

v_gene: TRBV2; d_gene: .; abundance: few; j_gene: TRBJ1-2; CDR3aa: CATPDRLGYTF; CDR3nt: TGTGCCACCCCGGATCGGTTGGGCTACACCTTC
v_gene: TRBV7-3; d_gene: TRBD2; abundance: .; j_gene: TRBJ2-1; CDR3aa: CASSLAGGLPYNEQFF; CDR3nt: TGTGCCAGCAGCTTAGCGGGAGGCCTTCCCTACAATGAGCAGTTCTTC
v_gene: TRBV7-8; d_gene: .; abundance: once; j_gene: TRBJ1-1; CDR3aa: CASSLATENTEAFF; CDR3nt: TGTGCCAGCAGCTTAGCAACAGAGAACACTGAAGCTTTCTTT
v_gene: TRBV2; d_gene: .; abundance: .; j_gene: TRBJ1-5; CDR3aa: CASGRQNQPQHF; CDR3nt: TGTGCCAGTGGCCGTCAGAATCAGCCCCAGCATTTT
v_gene: TRBV30; d_gene: .; abundance: .; j_gene: TRBJ1-3; CDR3aa: CAWSVGFSGNTIYF; CDR3nt: TGTGCCTGGAGTGTCGGTTTCTCTGGAAACACCATATATTTT
v_gene: TRBV19; d_gene: .; abundance: .; j_gene: TRBJ1-2; CDR3aa: CASEAFGSGYTF; CDR3nt: TGTGCCAGTGAAGCCTTCGGGAGTGGCTACACCTTC
v_gene: TRBV11-2; d_gene: .; abundance: .; j_gene: TRBJ1-5; CDR3aa: CASSLTGSVNQPQHF; CDR3nt: TGTGCCAGCAGCCTTACAGGGTCGGTCAATCAGCCCCAGCATTTT
v_gene: TRBV19; d_gene: .; abundance: .; j_gene: TRBJ2-5; CDR3aa: CASSDSTGRWETQYF; CDR3nt: TGTGCCAGTAGCGATTCTACAGGGAGGTGGGAGACCCAGTACTTC
v_gene: TRBV30; d_gene: .; abundance: .; j_gene: TRBJ2-7; CDR3aa: CACKTEGNYEQYF; CDR3nt: TGTGCCTGCAAGACAGAGGGAAACTACGAGCAGTACTTC
v_gene: TRBV5-4; d_gene: .; abundance: .; j_gene: TRBJ2-3; CDR3aa: CASSSRGNTDTQYF; CDR3nt: TGTGCCAGCAGCTCGCGAGGGAACACAGATACGCAGTATTTT
v_gene: TRBV7-2; d_gene: TRBD2; abundance: once; j_gene: TRBJ2-7; CDR3aa: CASSSSPSGRLGGEQYF; CDR3nt: TGTGCCAGCAGCTCCTCCCCTAGCGGGAGGTTGGGTGGCGAGCAGTACTTC